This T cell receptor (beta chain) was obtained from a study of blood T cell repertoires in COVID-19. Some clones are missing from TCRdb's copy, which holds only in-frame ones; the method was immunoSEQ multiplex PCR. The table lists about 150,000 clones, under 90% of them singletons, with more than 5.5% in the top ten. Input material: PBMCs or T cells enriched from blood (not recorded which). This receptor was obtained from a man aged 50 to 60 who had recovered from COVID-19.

The CDR3 sequence: CASSIVVAGGHYGYTF. CDR3 bases: TGTGCCAGTAGTATAGTGGTAGCAGGGGGACACTATGGCTACACCTTC. The chain has TRBV19 and TRBJ1-2; 7 bases fit TRBD1. V dropped 1 base and J dropped 3; count of bases not matched to a gene: 8. The germline CDR1 and CDR2 sequences are LNHDA and SQIVND (reference sequence). The CDR3 is 16 residues long.